This T cell receptor (beta chain) was retrieved from a study of breast tumors, draining lymph nodes, adjacent tissues. Study-level findings and limits: Tumor repertoires ranked between lymph nodes and nontumor tissue in diversity, with V and J gene preferences. Tumor and nontumor repertoires were significantly more similar in luminal-like than in basal-like breast cancer.

CDR3 length: 16 amino acids. CDR1 and CDR2 (germline): MNHNS, SASEGT. TCRdb ran MiXCR on the multiplex PCR reads and lists one entry per CDR3 protein. The sample lists 15,000 or so distinct CDR3 sequences; around 70% were seen once. About this clonotype itself: What it recognizes is unknown. One end of the junction fails to match germline, which may point to a read error.

This chain links TRBV6-1 with TRBJ1-6, with D maybe TRBD1 (5 bases). Sequences were obtained from tumor-adjacent breast tissue. The origin of this receptor is a female donor with breast cancer. Some clones in this sample may be carry-over from other donors' samples. The CDR3 coding sequence is TGTGTCAGCACCCTGAAACGGGGCGGTTATAATTCACCCCTCCACTTT. Amino acid sequence: CVSTLKRGGYNSPLHF.